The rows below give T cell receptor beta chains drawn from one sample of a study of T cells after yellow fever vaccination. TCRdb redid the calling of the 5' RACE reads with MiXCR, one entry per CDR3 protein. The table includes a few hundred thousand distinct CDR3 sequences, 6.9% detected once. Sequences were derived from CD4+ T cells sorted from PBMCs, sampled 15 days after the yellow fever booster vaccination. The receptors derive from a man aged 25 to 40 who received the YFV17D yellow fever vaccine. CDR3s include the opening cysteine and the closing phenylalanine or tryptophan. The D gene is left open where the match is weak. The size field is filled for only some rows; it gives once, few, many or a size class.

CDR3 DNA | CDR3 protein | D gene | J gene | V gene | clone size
TGTGCCAGCAGTTTTCGGGGGTCTAACACTGAAGCTTTCTTT | CASSFRGSNTEAFF | . | TRBJ1-1 | TRBV12-3/TRBV12-4 | .
TGTGCCAGCAGCCAAGTAGACAATGAGCAGTTCTTC | CASSQVDNEQFF | . | TRBJ2-1 | TRBV3-1 | many
TGTGCCAGCAGTGGGGGACAGGGGTTCGACGAGCAGTACTTC | CASSGGQGFDEQYF | TRBD1 | TRBJ2-7 | TRBV25-1 | few
TGCAGTGCTAGAAATCTAGGACAGAACACCGGGGAGCTGTTTTTT | CSARNLGQNTGELFF | . | TRBJ2-2 | TRBV20-1 | .
TGCAGTGTCTCGGGTGGGCGCGGGTCGCAGTATTTT | CSVSGGRGSQYF | . | TRBJ2-3 | TRBV20-1 | many
TGCAGTGCCACAGGGCTATGGTTAGGGAATGAGCAGTTCTTC | CSATGLWLGNEQFF | . | TRBJ2-1 | TRBV20-1 | few
TGTGCCAGCAGCATTGCCCAGGGGGTAAGGGCCTACGAGCAGTACTTC | CASSIAQGVRAYEQYF | TRBD1 | TRBJ2-7 | TRBV7-2 | few
TGTGCCATCAGTGGGCAGGTGAACACTGAAGCTTTCTTT | CAISGQVNTEAFF | . | TRBJ1-1 | TRBV10-3 | many
TGTGCCAGCAGCTCCTCCCCCGGGCGTTCTGAAGCTTTCTTT | CASSSSPGRSEAFF | . | TRBJ1-1 | TRBV7-2 | .
TGTGCCAGCAAGGACCAGGCAGACTACAATGAGCAGTTCTTC | CASKDQADYNEQFF | . | TRBJ2-1 | TRBV6-1 | few
TGTGCCAGCAGTTTCGGCAGGAGGGGCGAGCAGTACTTC | CASSFGRRGEQYF | . | TRBJ2-7 | TRBV12-3/TRBV12-4 | many
TGTGCCAGCAGTCCCGGGACGCGGAATTCACCCCTCCACTTT | CASSPGTRNSPLHF | . | TRBJ1-6 | TRBV7-6 | .
TGTGCCAGCAGTTATGCGGTTATGAACACTGAAGCTTTCTTT | CASSYAVMNTEAFF | . | TRBJ1-1 | TRBV6-2/TRBV6-3 | many
TGTGCCACCAGCAGGGACAGCTCCTACGAGCAGTACTTC | CATSRDSSYEQYF | . | TRBJ2-7 | TRBV15 | many
TGTGCCAGCAGCCGCCTAAAAGAGACCCAGTACTTC | CASSRLKETQYF | . | TRBJ2-5 | TRBV5-5 | .
TGTGCCAGCAGCTTCCAAGTCCAAACCCAAGATACGCAGTATTTT | CASSFQVQTQDTQYF | . | TRBJ2-3 | TRBV7-2 | many
TGCAGTGCTGTGGAAGGTGACTATGGCTACACCTTC | CSAVEGDYGYTF | . | TRBJ1-2 | TRBV20-1 | .
TGTGCTAGTGGCTGTGGGACAGGGAAAAGTTACGAGCAGTACTTC | CASGCGTGKSYEQYF | TRBD1 | TRBJ2-7 | TRBV12-5 | few
TGCGCCAGCAGCCAAGACATAGGGAACTCTGGGGCCAACGTCCTGACTTTC | CASSQDIGNSGANVLTF | . | TRBJ2-6 | TRBV4-3 | few
TGCAGTGCTAGAGAGGCAGGGACCCCCTACGAGCAGTACTTC | CSAREAGTPYEQYF | . | TRBJ2-7 | TRBV20-1 | few
TGCGCCAGCAGCTCCGGACTGGGCCGAGAGACCCAGTACTTC | CASSSGLGRETQYF | . | TRBJ2-5 | TRBV5-1 | many
TGTGCCAGCAGCGGATGGCTCGGGGATGAGCAGTTCTTC | CASSGWLGDEQFF | . | TRBJ2-1 | TRBV7-2 | many
TGTGCCAGCAGCTTTGGTCCAGACCCAGACAATGAGCAGTTCTTC | CASSFGPDPDNEQFF | . | TRBJ2-1 | TRBV5-5 | few
TGTGCCAGCAGCCGGACACCCTACGAGCAGTACTTC | CASSRTPYEQYF | . | TRBJ2-7 | TRBV6-2/TRBV6-3 | many
TGTGCCAGCAGCCGATCAGGGACCAACTATGGCTACACCTTC | CASSRSGTNYGYTF | . | TRBJ1-2 | TRBV14 | .
TGTGCCAGCAGTTCCGGCCGACGGGCAGGGTATTTTGGCCAGCCCCAGCATTTT | CASSSGRRAGYFGQPQHF | . | TRBJ1-5 | TRBV27 | .
TGTGCCAGCAGTTACCCTCGGGACAGGGGCGGCACAGATACGCAGTATTTT | CASSYPRDRGGTDTQYF | TRBD1 | TRBJ2-3 | TRBV6-2/TRBV6-3 | few
TGCGCCAGCAGCCAGACTTGGGGTACCGGGGAGCTGTTTTTT | CASSQTWGTGELFF | . | TRBJ2-2 | TRBV4-3 | many
TGTGCCATCAGTGAACCGGGACTAGCGGAATACAATGAGCAGTTCTTC | CAISEPGLAEYNEQFF | TRBD2 | TRBJ2-1 | TRBV10-3 | many
TGTGCCAGCAGTTCCCCTCCAAGCGGGATCTCCTACAATGAGCAGTTCTTC | CASSSPPSGISYNEQFF | TRBD2 | TRBJ2-1 | TRBV27 | few
TGCAGTGCTAGTAGGGAAAATGAAAAACTGTTTTTT | CSASRENEKLFF | . | TRBJ1-4 | TRBV20-1 | many
TGTGCCAGCAGCCTCCGACTGGGCTCGGCCTACAATGAGCAGTTCTTC | CASSLRLGSAYNEQFF | . | TRBJ2-1 | TRBV7-2 | few
TGTGCCAGCAGCCAACTTACGGAGCAGTACTTC | CASSQLTEQYF | . | TRBJ2-7 | TRBV3-1 | many
TGCAGCGTGGGGACAACAACCTACGAGCAGTACTTC | CSVGTTTYEQYF | . | TRBJ2-7 | TRBV29-1 | many
TGTGCCAGCAGTTTACGTGGGAAGGAGCAGTACTTC | CASSLRGKEQYF | . | TRBJ2-7 | TRBV27 | few
TGTGCCAGCAGCAGGGCAGGCCGACAGGGCTACACCTTC | CASSRAGRQGYTF | . | TRBJ1-2 | TRBV5-6 | many
TGTGCCAGCAGGGACAGGACCCCTCGGGCTAACTATGGCTACACCTTC | CASRDRTPRANYGYTF | TRBD1 | TRBJ1-2 | TRBV25-1 | few
TGTGCCAGCAGCCAAGAAAACAGGATCGGAGAGACCCAGTACTTC | CASSQENRIGETQYF | . | TRBJ2-5 | TRBV14 | .
TGCGCCAGCAGGCCCCCGGGGGGCAGCTACGAGCAGTACTTC | CASRPPGGSYEQYF | . | TRBJ2-7 | TRBV5-1 | .
TGCGCCAGCAGCGGCATCGATTCACCCCTCCACTTT | CASSGIDSPLHF | . | TRBJ1-6 | TRBV5-1 | .
TGTGCCAGCAGCTTAAGAGCGGACTCCTACAATGAGCAGTTCTTC | CASSLRADSYNEQFF | . | TRBJ2-1 | TRBV7-9 | many
TGTGCCAGCAGTCCTGTAGACTACGAGCAGTACTTC | CASSPVDYEQYF | . | TRBJ2-7 | TRBV6-2/TRBV6-3 | many
TGTGCCAGCATCAGGGGGGACCTAAAGCGGGAGGCGGTGGGTGAGCAGTTCTTC | CASIRGDLKREAVGEQFF | TRBD2 | TRBJ2-1 | TRBV5-5 | .
TGTGCCATCAGTGGCGACAGGGGGACGACAGATACGCAGTATTTT | CAISGDRGTTDTQYF | TRBD1 | TRBJ2-3 | TRBV10-3 | few
TGTGCCTGGAGTGAGGCCAGAGCTCTGGGAGCTTTCTTT | CAWSEARALGAFF | . | TRBJ1-1 | TRBV30 | many
TGTGCCATCAGCCCAGGTAGTGGGGCTTACCGCGATACGCAGTATTTT | CAISPGSGAYRDTQYF | . | TRBJ2-3 | TRBV10-3 | few
TGTGCCAGCAGCGTTCCAGGAACAGATACGCAGTATTTT | CASSVPGTDTQYF | . | TRBJ2-3 | TRBV9 | many
TGTGCCAGCAGCCTGCAGGGGGCGGGTGAGCAGTTCTTC | CASSLQGAGEQFF | TRBD1 | TRBJ2-1 | TRBV7-9 | .
TGTGCCAGCAGCTCCCGACAGGGGGAAAAACTCCCTGGGGCCAACGTCCTGACTTTC | CASSSRQGEKLPGANVLTF | TRBD1 | TRBJ2-6 | TRBV11-2 | .